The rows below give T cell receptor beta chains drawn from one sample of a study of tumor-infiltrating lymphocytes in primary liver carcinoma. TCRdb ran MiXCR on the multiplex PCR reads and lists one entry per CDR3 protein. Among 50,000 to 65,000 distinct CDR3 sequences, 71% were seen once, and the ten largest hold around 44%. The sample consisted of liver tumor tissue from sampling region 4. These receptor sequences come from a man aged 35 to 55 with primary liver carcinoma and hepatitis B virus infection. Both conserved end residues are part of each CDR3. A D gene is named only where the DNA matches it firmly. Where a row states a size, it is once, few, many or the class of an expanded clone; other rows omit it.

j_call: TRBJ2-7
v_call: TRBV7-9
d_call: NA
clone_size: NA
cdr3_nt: TGTGCCAGCAGCCCGACTAGTGAGTACTACGAGCAGTACTTC
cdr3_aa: CASSPTSEYYEQYF

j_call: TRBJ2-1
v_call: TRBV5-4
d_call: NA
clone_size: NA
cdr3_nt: TGTGCCAGCAGCCCTGACGGATACAATGAGCAGCTCTTC
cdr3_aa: CASSPDGYNEQLF

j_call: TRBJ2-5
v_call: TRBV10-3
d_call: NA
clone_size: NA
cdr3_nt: TGTGCCATCAGGGCAGATCGGAGAGAGGCCCAGTACTTC
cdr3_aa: CAIRADRREAQYF

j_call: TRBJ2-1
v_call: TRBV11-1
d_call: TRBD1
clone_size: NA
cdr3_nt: TGTGCAAGCAGCTTAACCTCCCCGGGACAGGGTAGCGATGAACAGTTCTTC
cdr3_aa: CASSLTSPGQGSDEQFF

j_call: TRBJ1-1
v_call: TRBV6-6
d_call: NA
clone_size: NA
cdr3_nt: TGTACCAGCAGGCAGATAGGGTCGAGAACTGAAGCTTTCTTT
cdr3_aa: CTSRQIGSRTEAFF

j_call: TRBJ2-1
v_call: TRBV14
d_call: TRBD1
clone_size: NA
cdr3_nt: TGTGTCAGCAGCCAAGATGGTCAGGGGACAGGGTACAATGAGCAGTTCTTC
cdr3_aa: CVSSQDGQGTGYNEQFF

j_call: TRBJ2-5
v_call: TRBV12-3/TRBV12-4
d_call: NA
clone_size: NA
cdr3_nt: TGTGCCAGCAGCACATACCCCGGGAGCGAAGAGGCCCAGTACTTC
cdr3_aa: CASSTYPGSEEAQYF

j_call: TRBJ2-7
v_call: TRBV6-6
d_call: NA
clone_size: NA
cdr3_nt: TGTGCCATCAGTTACGCTGACGAGAAGTACTTC
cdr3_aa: CAISYADEKYF

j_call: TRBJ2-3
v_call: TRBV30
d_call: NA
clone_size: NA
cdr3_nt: TGTGCCTGGAGTGCCTCAGGGGTCTCCGGCACAGATACGCAGTATTTT
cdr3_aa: CAWSASGVSGTDTQYF

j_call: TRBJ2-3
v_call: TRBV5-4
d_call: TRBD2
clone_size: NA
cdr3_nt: TGTGCCAGCAGCAAAGGACTAGCGGTCACAGATACGCAGTATTTT
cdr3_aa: CASSKGLAVTDTQYF

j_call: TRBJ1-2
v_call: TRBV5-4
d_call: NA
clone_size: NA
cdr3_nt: TGTGCCAGCGGCCACACGCTTGAGGGTGGAATATCTGGCTACACCTTC
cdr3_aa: CASGHTLEGGISGYTF

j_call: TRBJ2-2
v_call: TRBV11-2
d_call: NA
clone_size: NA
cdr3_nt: TGTGCCAGCAGCTTTACGTACGGAAAGATCGGGGAGCTGTTTTTT
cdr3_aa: CASSFTYGKIGELFF

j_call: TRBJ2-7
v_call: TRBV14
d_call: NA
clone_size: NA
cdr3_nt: TGTGCCAGCAGTCAAGGGCGGAGTTGCGGCGAGCAGTACTTC
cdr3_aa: CASSQGRSCGEQYF

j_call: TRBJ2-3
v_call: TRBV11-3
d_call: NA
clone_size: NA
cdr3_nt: TGTGCCAGCAGCTACCAGGGACTCATAGATATGCAGTATTTT
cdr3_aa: CASSYQGLIDMQYF

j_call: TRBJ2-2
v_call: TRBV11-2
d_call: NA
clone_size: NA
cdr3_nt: TGTGACAGCAGCTTAGCATTTGGAGGGGTGAACACCGGGGACCTGTTTTTT
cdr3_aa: CDSSLAFGGVNTGDLFF

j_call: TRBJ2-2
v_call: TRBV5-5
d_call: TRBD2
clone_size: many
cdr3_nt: TGTGCCAGCAGTGGGACTAGCGTCTACACCGGGGAGCTGTTTTTT
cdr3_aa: CASSGTSVYTGELFF

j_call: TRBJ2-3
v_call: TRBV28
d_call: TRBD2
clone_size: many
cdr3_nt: TGTGCCAGCAGCCGGGGACTAGCGGGAGGGGATTTGGGTACAGATACGCAGTATTTT
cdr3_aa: CASSRGLAGGDLGTDTQYF

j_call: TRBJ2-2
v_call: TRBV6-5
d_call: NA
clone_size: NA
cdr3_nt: TGTACCAGCAGTTACAGTTCCGTCAGGCCCGGGGAGCTGTTTTTT
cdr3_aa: CTSSYSSVRPGELFF

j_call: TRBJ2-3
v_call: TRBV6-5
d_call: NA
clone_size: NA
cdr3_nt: NA
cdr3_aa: CASSWATGARLDTQCF

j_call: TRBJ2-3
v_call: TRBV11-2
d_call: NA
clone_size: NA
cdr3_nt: TGTGTCAGCAGCAGAAGAAGTATAGGGAACACAGATACGCAGTATTTT
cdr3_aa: CVSSRRSIGNTDTQYF

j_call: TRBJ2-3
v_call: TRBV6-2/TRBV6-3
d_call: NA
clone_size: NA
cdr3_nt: TGTGCCAGCAGTTGCTGGTCGGGTAACACAGATACGCAGTATTTC
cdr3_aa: CASSCWSGNTDTQYF